The 10 T cell receptor beta chains below all came from one sample that was sequenced in a study of blood T cells in healthy people across ages. It was with a sample-barcoded 5' primer and a J-beta primer mix that a second PCR of about 7 to 12 cycles was run. TCRdb fed the 5' RACE reads into MiXCR, producing one record per CDR3 protein. Here the sample spans roughly 730,000 distinct CDR3 sequences, 45% to 70% being singletons. Input material: blood. The receptors come from a man between 35 and 55 years old in good health.

This clonotype was recorded many times. V is TRBV12-3 or TRBV12-4 and J is TRBJ2-4; D uncertain. V lost 3 bases and J lost 3, with 12 bases in between. This CDR3 region has 15 residues. CDR3 residues: CASSFNSDLKNIQYF. Written as DNA, the CDR3 is TGTGCCAGCAGTTTCAATTCTGACCTCAAAAACATTCAGTACTTC.

The chain carries TRBV20-1 and TRBJ2-5; D is possibly TRBD1 (6 bases). Trimming left V 0 bases short and J 5 bases short, with 22 bases between. This CDR3 region has 17 residues. Germline assignment: CDR1 DFQATT and CDR2 SNEGSKA (reference sequence). The CDR3 protein is CSARDSQGMRRWETQYF. The CDR3 DNA follows: TGCAGTGCTAGAGATTCCCAGGGGATGCGTAGGTGGGAGACCCAGTACTTC.

This chain joins TRBV12-3 or TRBV12-4 and TRBJ2-3; 7 bases agree with TRBD1. The V segment lost 4 bases and the J segment 4 bases; nucleotides outside the gene matches: 8. This CDR3 is built from 15 residues. The CDR3 spells CASSSQGSHADTQYF. The CDR3, as DNA: TGTGCCAGCAGTTCACAGGGGTCCCACGCAGATACGCAGTATTTT.

The rearrangement links TRBV3-1 to TRBJ2-5; no reliable D call. Germline V lookup: CDR1 LGHDT, CDR2 YNNKEL (reference sequence). V lost 6 bases to trimming and J lost 3 bases, with 5 bases between them. The CDR3 sequence is 11 residues long. In DNA form, the CDR3 reads TGTGCCAGCAGGAAGAAAGAGACCCAGTACTTC. Amino acids: CASRKKETQYF.

This clonotype was recorded a few times. The chain recombines TRBV20-1 with TRBJ2-1; 7 bases map to TRBD1. The CDR3 is made up of 14 amino acids. Unmatched junction bases numbered 12, after V lost 6 bases and J lost 7 bases. CDR1 DFQATT and CDR2 SNEGSKA come from the germline V gene (reference sequence). CDR3 sequence (DNA): TGCAGTGCCAATCCAATCGACAGGGTGAATGAGCAGTTCTTC. It specifies CSANPIDRVNEQFF.

For this clonotype: A much larger clone lies one base from this, so it may be a read error. This sequence joins TRBV15 and TRBJ2-1, with D possibly being TRBD2 (5 bases). The CDR3 spans 17 residues. Per the germline V gene, CDR1 is LNHNV and CDR2 is YYDKDF (reference sequence). CDR3 in amino acids: CATSRDAPSRLNNGQFF. CDR3 DNA sequence: TGTGCCACCAGCAGAGATGCGCCAAGCCGACTAAACAATGGGCAGTTCTTC.

Details on this clonotype: A read error may produce the germline difference seen at one junction end. CDR3 in DNA: TGCGCCAGCAGCTTAGGGCCCGAGCAGTACTTC. Translated, it gives CASSLGPEQYF. The rearrangement links TRBV27 to TRBJ2-7; the D is unclear. This CDR3 is 11 amino acids long. Germline V gene lookup returns CDR1 MNHEY and CDR2 SMNVEV (reference sequence).

There are a few counts of this clonotype. This may come from a read error, since a much larger clone is one base off. The J gene is TRBJ2-1, the V gene TRBV24-1; the D is unclear. The V end was cut by 5 bases, the J end by 1 base, with 8 bases between. CDR3 length: 14 amino acids. CDR1 KGHDR and CDR2 SFDVKD come from the germline V gene. CDR3 DNA: TGTGCCACCAGTGGGGTCCTATCCTACAATGAGCAGTTCTTC. It codes for CATSGVLSYNEQFF.

The rearrangement joins TRBV7-9 to TRBJ1-1, with D hard to call. The germline CDR1 and CDR2 sequences are SEHNR and FQNEAQ (reference sequence). V lost 5 bases and J 1 base, leaving 11 bases between the germline ends. The CDR3 runs 14 residues. The CDR3 sequence is CASSPGQSNTEAFF. The CDR3 DNA follows: TGTGCCAGCAGCCCCGGGCAGTCGAACACTGAAGCTTTCTTT. The full variable domain, rest sourced from reference TRBV7-9 and TRBJ1-1, is DTGVSQNPRHKITKRGQNVTFRCDPISEHNRLYWYRQTLGQGPEFLTYFQNEAQLEKSRLLSDRFSAERPKGSFSTLEIQRTEQGDSAMYLCASSPGQSNTEAFFGQGTRLTVV.

This clonotype was counted between two and nine times. V is TRBV29-1 and J is TRBJ2-7, with TRBD2 matching 7 bases. This CDR3 is built from 13 residues. Trimming removed 2 bases from V and 4 bases from J; junction bases left unmatched: 5. Germline assignment: CDR1 SQVTM and CDR2 ANQGSEA. The chain's CDR3 is CSVELAEPYEQYF. The CDR3 DNA reads TGCAGCGTTGAACTAGCGGAACCTTACGAGCAGTACTTC.